This TCR beta chain was recovered during a study of OX40 agonist ivuxolimab in advanced cancers. Looking at the study overall: Ivuxolimab was a fully human IgG2 agonistic monoclonal antibody targeting the costimulatory receptor OX40 (CD134). The dose-escalation cohort was about 83% male with a mean age of roughly 62 years, ranging from about 20 to 80. The point of sequencing TCRbeta in the periphery was to test whether ivuxolimab changed TCR sequence diversity and drove clonal T-cell expansion. Three dose-escalation patients achieved partial responses, one with hepatocellular carcinoma and two with cutaneous melanoma. The paper describes the monotherapy dose-escalation part (N of about 57 patients) of the phase I trial of ivuxolimab. Intravenous ivuxolimab was administered to patients every 2 weeks at six dose levels: 0.01, 0.1, 0.3, 1.5, 3 and 10 mg/kg. Of the 50 to 55 dose-escalation patients, hepatocellular carcinoma was present in 19, melanoma in roughly 15, renal cell carcinoma in 9 and head and neck cancer in 9. Prior anti-PD-1, anti-PD-L1 or anti-CTLA-4 therapy was permitted, and checkpoint inhibitors had been received by roughly 42% of dose-escalation patients.

Genomic DNA was extracted from sorted cells for sequencing of the TCRbeta CDR3 region. TCRbeta CDR3 regions were sequenced using the immunoSEQ Assay. TCRdb retrieved this table from immuneACCESS and kept in-frame rearrangements only. Not all clones are present; in checked studies, unresolved V genes account for under half, and no reason is known for the remainder. Across this sample there are tens of thousands of clones, with roughly 89% seen only once. About 0.31% of the sample goes to the ten largest clones. This clone occurred once. Its antigen remains undetermined. No base quality information exists; no much larger clone differs at one position. The trial excluded patients who had a history of autoimmune disease or who were on systemic immunosuppression. Peripheral blood for TCR sequencing was collected from all dose cohorts at baseline, on cycle 4 day 1, and on cycle 7 day 1. Samples were obtained from an open-label, multicenter, first-in-human phase I dose-escalation trial of ivuxolimab. Adults with locally advanced or metastatic head and neck squamous cell, hepatocellular, melanoma or renal cell carcinoma were enrolled in the trial. Before TCR sequencing, CD4+ T cells and CD8+ T cells from peripheral blood were sorted into separate populations.

Beyond this particular receptor, the publication reports: Low levels of normalized T-cell clonal expansion were also seen in some patients who did not respond. At doses from 0.1 to 3.0 mg/kg, clonal expansion was seen in both CD4+ and CD8+ blood T cells between baseline and week 6. The antigen specificity of the clonally expanded peripheral T cells was not determined. After ivuxolimab, more expanded clones were found on average in CD8+ T cells than in CD4+ T cells. In the 0.1-3.0 mg/kg groups, partial responders were among the patients with the lowest normalized peripheral clonal expansion, particularly in CD8+ T cells.

The receptor's source is an adult with an advanced solid tumor such as melanoma, head and neck, liver or kidney cancer. This specimen was CD4+ or CD8+ T cells sorted from blood, taken in a trial of the OX40 agonist ivuxolimab.

The DNA sequence reads TGCGCCAGCAGTATAAGCCCCAGCTCCTACGAGCAGTACTTC. Translated, this is CASSISPSSYEQYF. Recombination joined TRBV5-1 with TRBJ2-7, with an unclear D gene assignment. V is reduced by 5 bases and J by 0 bases, leaving a spacing of 12 bases between them. The CDR3 numbers 14 residues from cysteine through phenylalanine. Just CDR3 DNA is preserved here, 42 bases in frame from base 1. CDR1 and CDR2, per the germline V gene, are SGHRS and YFSETQ.